The clone carrying this TCR beta chain was seen ten or more times. The antigen remains unidentified. These data belong to a study of neurological immune-mediated disorders. From 15-18 subjects, each sequencing run yielded over 180 million TCR-beta sequences. TCRdb independently ran MiXCR on the 5' RACE reads; one entry per CDR3 protein. The sample holds tens of thousands of distinct CDR3 sequences, 6% to 7.5% seen once. In germline, CDR1 is SGHAT, CDR2 FQNNGV. The length of the CDR3 is 14 residues. Trimming cost V 4 bases and J 3 bases; bases outside gene matches: 6. Sorted libraries came from approximately 1 million CD4+ or CD8+ T cells. Study-wide findings and caveats: None of the CDR3 amino acid sequences in expanded clones turned up in more than one subject, which points to private repertoires in all groups.

The V call is TRBV11-2, the J call TRBJ2-7; 7 nucleotides match TRBD1. Sequencing was carried out using CD4+ T cells from blood. The sequence derives from a man in his forties or fifties in good health. The CDR3 is CASSSPPGGYEQYF. As DNA, the CDR3 is TGTGCCAGCAGCTCCCCCCCAGGGGGCTACGAGCAGTACTTC.